The source of this TCR beta chain is a study of cytomegalovirus exposure and HLA in healthy donors. Regarding the study as a whole: It was around 160 TCR beta chains that were listed as cytomegalovirus-associated.

In regard to this clone: The antigen is not known.

This PCR relied on a set of 60 Vbeta primers and 13 Jbeta primers. TCRdb keeps only in-frame clones here, not all; method: immunoSEQ multiplex PCR. This table has about 140,000 clones, over 70% appearing once. Germline-derived CDR1 and CDR2 are SGHRS and YFSETQ. The CDR3 is 16 amino acids. The J segment lost 5 bases and the V segment lost 0 bases, leaving 6 bases of the junction unmatched. The sequence was collected from a male donor in good health and CMV-seronegative. The material sequenced was PBMCs. V and J are TRBV5-1 and TRBJ2-7, with 12 bases that match TRBD1. The CDR3 spells CASSLAGGTGGNEQYF. The CDR3, as DNA: TGCGCCAGCAGCTTGGCCGGGGGGACAGGGGGCAACGAGCAGTACTTC. Full variable domain (rest looked up from reference TRBV5-1 and TRBJ2-7): KAGVTQTPRYLIKTRGQQVTLSCSPISGHRSVSWYQQTPGQGLQFLFEYFSETQRNKGNFPGRFSGRQFSNSRSEMNVSTLELGDSALYLCASSLAGGTGGNEQYFGPGTRLTVT.